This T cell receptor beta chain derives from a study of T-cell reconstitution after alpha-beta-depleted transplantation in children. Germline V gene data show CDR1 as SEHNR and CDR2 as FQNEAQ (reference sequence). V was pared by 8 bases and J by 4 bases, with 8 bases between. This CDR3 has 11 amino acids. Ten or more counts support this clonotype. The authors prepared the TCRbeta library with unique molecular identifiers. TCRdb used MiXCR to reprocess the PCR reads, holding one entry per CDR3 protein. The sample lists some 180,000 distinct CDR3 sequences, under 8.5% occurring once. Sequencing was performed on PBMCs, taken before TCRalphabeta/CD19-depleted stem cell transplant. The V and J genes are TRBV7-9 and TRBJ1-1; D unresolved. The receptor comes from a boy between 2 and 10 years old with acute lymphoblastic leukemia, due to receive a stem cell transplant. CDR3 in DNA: TGTGCCAGCTTTTTAATCACTGAAGCTTTCTTT. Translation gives CASFLITEAFF.